The clone carrying this T cell receptor (beta chain) was seen more than once but under ten times. The ends lost 2 bases at V and 1 base at J; junction bases unmatched: 4. CDR1 and CDR2 from the germline V gene are MNHNS and SASEGT. This CDR3 has 17 residues. Via MiXCR, TCRdb re-called the PCR reads. The sample shows several thousand clones, approximately 30% of them seen only once. The sample belongs to a study of metastatic and nonmetastatic thyroid tumors. Thyroid surgery was preceded by no treatment in any patient. The TCR comes from a female donor with papillary thyroid cancer or a benign thyroid nodule (not recorded which). Some clones in this sample may be carry-over from other donors' samples. The sample consisted of adjacent normal tissue. The chain recombines TRBV6-1 with TRBJ2-6; TRBD1 agrees at 8 bases. CDR3 sequence reads: CASSEQGALSGANVLTF. The CDR3 DNA reads as TGTGCCAGCAGTGAACAGGGGGCGCTATCTGGGGCCAACGTCCTGACTTTC.